A selection of T cell receptor beta chains follows, all from one sample in a study of blood T cell repertoires in COVID-19. The repertoire was sequenced with immunoSEQ multiplex PCR; TCRdb's copy has only in-frame clones and lacks some. The table shows around 200,000 clones, with 80% to 90% occurring only once. The sequenced sample consisted of PBMCs or T cells enriched from blood (not recorded which). These receptors came from a man between 40 and 49 years old who had recovered from COVID-19. Both conserved end residues are part of each CDR3. The D gene is left open where the match is weak. Clone size is given for some rows only: seen once, a few or many times, or a class if the clone is expanded.

cdr3_length	d_call	j_call	v_call	clone_size	cdr3_nt	cdr3_aa
15	-	TRBJ1-5	TRBV10-3	-	TGTGCCATCAGTGAACAGGGAACTAGCAATCAGCCCCAGCATTTT	CAISEQGTSNQPQHF
10	-	TRBJ2-1	TRBV20-1	-	TGCAGTGCAGCCAGAGGTGAGCAGTTCTTC	CSAARGEQFF
12	TRBD2	TRBJ2-2	TRBV30	few	TGTGCCCGCGGGGGGCTTGGCGGGGAGCTGTTTTTT	CARGGLGGELFF
18	TRBD2	TRBJ2-7	TRBV7-9	-	TGTGCCAGCAGCTTAAGTTTGGTAGCGGCAGGGACTACCTACGAGCAGTACTTC	CASSLSLVAAGTTYEQYF
15	TRBD2	TRBJ2-7	TRBV3-1/TRBV3-2	-	TGTGCCAGCAGCCCGCCTAGCGGGAGGGCCAGCGAGCAGTACTTC	CASSPPSGRASEQYF
16	TRBD2	TRBJ2-2	TRBV27	-	TGTGCCAGCAGTTTATGGACTAGCGGGAGGCCGGGGGAGCTGTTTTTT	CASSLWTSGRPGELFF
13	-	TRBJ2-1	TRBV19	-	TGTGCCACTCGAACCAGTCCGCACAATGAGCAGTTCTTC	CATRTSPHNEQFF
15	TRBD1	TRBJ2-7	TRBV5-6	-	TGTGCCAGCAGCTCCCGGGACAGCATCACCTACGAGCAGTACTTC	CASSSRDSITYEQYF
15	-	TRBJ1-2	TRBV9	-	TGTGCCAGCAGCCCCCCTCAGGGCGCTAACTATGGCTACACCTTC	CASSPPQGANYGYTF
17	TRBD1	TRBJ1-2	TRBV11-2	-	TGTGCCAGCAGCTTAAGGCGTGAGGGGGCCAGTTCCTATGGCTACACCTTC	CASSLRREGASSYGYTF
12	TRBD1	TRBJ1-2	TRBV19	-	TGTGCCAGTCTAACAGGGGCCAATGGCTACACCTTC	CASLTGANGYTF
17	TRBD2	TRBJ2-3	TRBV7-8	-	TGTGCCAGCAGCCCTAGGGGCCTAGCGGGCCCCACAGATACGCAGTATTTT	CASSPRGLAGPTDTQYF
15	-	TRBJ1-4	TRBV7-9	once	TGTGCCAGCAGCTTAGACCTAACAACTAATGAAAAACTGTTTTTT	CASSLDLTTNEKLFF
16	-	TRBJ2-2	TRBV7-8	-	TGTGCCAGCAGTCTCCGGGACACCTACTTAGGCGGGGAGCTGTTTTTT	CASSLRDTYLGGELFF
14	TRBD1	TRBJ1-5	TRBV27	-	TGTGCCAGCAGTGCCTCGACAGGGGGTCAGCCCCAGCATTTT	CASSASTGGQPQHF
17	TRBD1	TRBJ1-3	TRBV12-5	-	TGTGCTAGTGGTTTACAAGGGACAGTCTCCTCTGGAAACACCATATATTTT	CASGLQGTVSSGNTIYF
15	-	TRBJ2-7	TRBV5-1	-	TGCGCCAGCAGCGCCCCTTCGGGGGATTCCTACGAGCAGTACTTC	CASSAPSGDSYEQYF
13	-	TRBJ1-1	TRBV5-5	few	TGTGCCAGCAGCTTGTACCTGACAGCTGAAGCTTTCTTT	CASSLYLTAEAFF
14	-	TRBJ1-6	TRBV6-5	-	TGTGCCTCGGCGGGGAGCTCCTATAATTCACCCCTCCACTTT	CASAGSSYNSPLHF
12	-	TRBJ1-2	TRBV29-1	-	TGCAGCGTTGCTCAGACTAACTATGGCTACACCTTC	CSVAQTNYGYTF
13	-	TRBJ1-1	TRBV19	many	TGTGCCAGTAACCCGACAGCGAACACTGAAGCTTTCTTT	CASNPTANTEAFF
17	-	TRBJ2-5	TRBV7-9	-	TGTGCCAGCAGCTCCACTCTAGGACTAATTCGGCAAGAGACCCAGTACTTC	CASSSTLGLIRQETQYF
13	-	TRBJ1-2	TRBV7-3	-	TGTGCCAGCAGTGAAGGGAGGAACTATGGCTACACCTTC	CASSEGRNYGYTF
14	TRBD1	TRBJ1-4	TRBV5-4	-	TGTGCCAGCAGCCTCGACAGGGGGCGGGAAAAACTGTTTTTT	CASSLDRGREKLFF
14	-	TRBJ2-1	TRBV2	-	TGTGCCAGCATCCACAGGGACCCCTACAATGAGCAGTTCTTC	CASIHRDPYNEQFF
17	TRBD1	TRBJ2-7	TRBV5-6	few	TGTGCCAGCAGTCTCTTCGGACAGGGGGCAAATCGCCACGAGCAGTACTTC	CASSLFGQGANRHEQYF
12	-	TRBJ2-5	TRBV14	-	TGTGCCAGCAGCCAATTCTTGGAGACCCAGTACTTC	CASSQFLETQYF
14	TRBD1	TRBJ1-5	TRBV2	-	TGTGCCAGCAAGAAGGACAGGGGGTATCAGCCCCAGCATTTT	CASKKDRGYQPQHF
15	TRBD1	TRBJ1-1	TRBV27	-	TGTGCCAGCAGTTACAGGGGGCCAGGTGGTACTGAAGCTTTCTTT	CASSYRGPGGTEAFF
14	TRBD1	TRBJ1-1	TRBV3-1/TRBV3-2	-	TGTGCCAGCAGCCAGAGACAGGGAACCACTGAAGCTTTCTTT	CASSQRQGTTEAFF
15	-	TRBJ1-5	TRBV3-1/TRBV3-2	-	TGTGCCAGCAGCCAAGGCGACAGGTCCAATCAGCCCCAGCATTTT	CASSQGDRSNQPQHF
16	-	TRBJ2-6	TRBV29-1	-	TGCAGCGTTTCCTTAGTCGAGTCCTCTGGGGCCAACGTCCTGACTTTC	CSVSLVESSGANVLTF
16	-	TRBJ2-1	TRBV1	-	TGCACCAGCAGCCACCCTAGCGGGGGGTCCCGGAATGAGCAGTTCTTC	CTSSHPSGGSRNEQFF
15	TRBD2	TRBJ2-7	TRBV7-2	-	TGTGCCAGCAGCTTAAGCGGGAGGGCCTCCTACGAGCAGTACTTC	CASSLSGRASYEQYF
15	TRBD1	TRBJ2-7	TRBV30	-	TGTGCCTGGAGGTCCAGGGGACAGAAAATATACGAGCAGTACTTC	CAWRSRGQKIYEQYF
15	-	TRBJ1-4	TRBV6-1	-	TGTGCCAGCAGTGACGGACCGGGAAGTCTAGAAAAACTGTTTTTT	CASSDGPGSLEKLFF
15	-	TRBJ2-7	TRBV30	few	TGTGCCTCAGCCCCTGCCAGGTCCCTCTCCTACGAGCAGTACTTC	CASAPARSLSYEQYF
14	TRBD1	TRBJ1-2	TRBV3-1/TRBV3-2	-	TGTGCCAGCAGCCAACGCGGACAGGGCCATGGCTACACCTTC	CASSQRGQGHGYTF
13	TRBD2	TRBJ2-3	TRBV30	-	TGTGCCTGGAGTGTAGTAGCGGGAGTCACGCAGTATTTT	CAWSVVAGVTQYF
13	TRBD1	TRBJ1-1	TRBV27	many	TGTGCCAGCCACAACAGGGGGCGGACTGAAGCTTTCTTT	CASHNRGRTEAFF
15	TRBD1	TRBJ2-1	TRBV23-1	-	TGCGCCAGCAGTCCCGACAGGGGGTTTTACAATGAGCAGTTCTTC	CASSPDRGFYNEQFF
16	TRBD2	TRBJ2-7	TRBV18	-	TGTGCCAGCTCACTTTGGACTAGCGGGACTACCTACGAGCAGTACTTC	CASSLWTSGTTYEQYF
17	-	TRBJ2-7	TRBV4-1	-	TGCGCCAGCAGCCAAGGGGCTGGGCGGGGTCTCTCCTACGAGCAGTACTTC	CASSQGAGRGLSYEQYF
13	TRBD2	TRBJ2-5	TRBV19	-	TGTGCCAGTAGTATAGGGATGGGAGGGAGTGAGAACTTC	CASSIGMGGSENF
16	TRBD2	TRBJ2-2	TRBV4-2	-	TGTGCCAGCAGCCGGGAGACTAGCGGGAGCACCGGGGAGCTGTTTTTT	CASSRETSGSTGELFF
16	TRBD1	TRBJ2-5	TRBV10-3	-	TGTGCCATCAGTGAGGGTAAGGGGGCGAATTTGGAGACCCAGTACTTC	CAISEGKGANLETQYF
14	TRBD2	TRBJ2-2	TRBV5-4	few	TGTGCCAGCAGCTTCGGGGGGGGCACCGGGGAGCTGTTTTTT	CASSFGGGTGELFF
17	-	TRBJ2-5	TRBV23-1	-	TGCGCCAGCAGTCGGAGGGACCTACTTCACCATGGGCAGACCCAGTACTTC	CASSRRDLLHHGQTQYF
17	TRBD2	TRBJ2-5	TRBV2	-	TGTGCCAGCAGCGCCGTTAGCGGGGGGGCCGGGGGTGAGACCCAGTACTTC	CASSAVSGGAGGETQYF